This passage covers 23 T cell receptor beta chains from one sample sequenced in a study of T cell responses to AZD1222 COVID-19 vaccine. Repertoires were generated with immunoSEQ multiplex PCR, while TCRdb's copy carries only in-frame clones and drops some. Of 90,000 to 100,000 clones detected, about 85% appear once; the ten largest clones hold 2.5% to 3%. The material was peripheral blood, obtained on day 0 of AZD1222 vaccination. These receptor sequences come from an adult in good health.

V and J are TRBV30 and TRBJ1-4, with 10 bases fitting TRBD1. The CDR3 is 15 residues long. V lost 2 bases and J lost 5; bases outside the gene matches: 5. Per germline, CDR1 GTSNPN and CDR2 SVGIG (reference sequence). The CDR3 DNA sequence: TGTGCCTGGAGTCTAGGACAGGGGGTAAATGAAAAACTGTTTTTT. It specifies CAWSLGQGVNEKLFF.

The V call is TRBV14, the J call TRBJ2-2, with no clear D. This CDR3 region has 15 residues. Germline lookup yields CDR1 SGHDN and CDR2 FVKESK. V shed 4 bases and J shed 1 base, with 10 bases lying between them. The DNA for the CDR3 is TGTGCCAGCAGCCTCGCCGCAGGGAACACCGGGGAGCTGTTTTTT. This translates into CASSLAAGNTGELFF.

The CDR3, as DNA: TGTGCCAGCAGCCTGGGTGGAGAGCAGTACTTC. Translation gives CASSLGGEQYF. The chain links TRBV3-1 (or the pseudogene TRBV3-2) to TRBJ2-7; D is unresolved. The ends were cut back, 4 bases at V and 7 bases at J, with 8 bases in the middle. CDR1 LGHDT and CDR2 YNNKEL come from the germline V gene (reference sequence). The CDR3 contains 11 residues.

The J gene is TRBJ1-1, the V gene TRBV4-1, with D maybe TRBD1 (5 bases). Trimming removed 6 bases from V and 1 base from J, with 12 bases in between. The CDR3 length is 14 residues. Germline assignment: CDR1 MGHRA and CDR2 YSYEKL. Written as DNA, the CDR3 is TGCGCCAGCAGGCACAACACAGGGAACACTGAAGCTTTCTTT. Translation gives CASRHNTGNTEAFF.

The sample holds a few counts of this clone. This chain links TRBV19 with TRBJ2-7; D is uncertain. This CDR3 spans 13 amino acids. Trimming pared 3 bases from V and 3 bases from J, leaving 9 bases between. Germline CDR1 LNHDA, CDR2 SQIVND (reference sequence). This CDR3 is CASSIGRFYEQYF. CDR3 in DNA: TGTGCCAGTAGTATTGGGCGGTTCTACGAGCAGTACTTC.

The chain couples TRBV6-2 or TRBV6-3 to TRBJ1-5; D not certain. Trimming removed 2 bases from V and 1 base from J, with 6 bases in between. CDR1 is MNHEY and CDR2 is SVGEGT in the germline V gene. The CDR3 runs 14 residues. CDR3 sequence reads: CASSYSVSNQPQHF. DNA for the CDR3: TGTGCCAGCAGTTACAGTGTCAGCAATCAGCCCCAGCATTTT.

This chain links TRBV3-1 (or the pseudogene TRBV3-2) with TRBJ1-6; 9 bases are a match to TRBD1. Trimming cost V 5 bases and J 8 bases; bases outside gene matches: 7. CDR1 and CDR2 from the germline V gene are LGHDT and YNNKEL (reference sequence). The CDR3 runs to 15 residues. CDR3 in DNA: TGTGCCAGCAGCTCGGGACAGGGCATTGATTCACCCCTCCACTTT. The encoded protein is CASSSGQGIDSPLHF.

This clone was seen once. This CDR3 reads CASSLRLPRLAGEWGNEQFF. The CDR3 region has the DNA TGTGCCAGTAGTCTCCGCCTCCCGCGCCTAGCGGGAGAATGGGGCAATGAGCAGTTCTTC. The genes are TRBV19 and TRBJ2-1; 10 bases map to TRBD2. J gave up 6 bases and V 5 bases, and 22 bases lay outside the gene matches. This CDR3 region has 20 residues. CDR1 and CDR2 from the germline V gene are LNHDA and SQIVND (reference sequence).

This chain joins TRBV27 and TRBJ2-1; a possible D gene is TRBD2 (6 bases). This CDR3 spans 15 amino acids. V gave up 5 bases and J gave up 4 bases, with 15 bases separating them. The germline V gene encodes CDR1 MNHEY and CDR2 SMNVEV (reference sequence). The CDR3 protein is CASSVAETPYNEQFF. CDR3 sequence (DNA): TGTGCCAGCAGTGTAGCGGAGACTCCTTACAATGAGCAGTTCTTC.

The CDR3 sequence is CASSYGPNTGELFF. The CDR3, as DNA: TGCGCCAGCAGCTATGGACCTAACACCGGGGAGCTGTTTTTT. The chain employs TRBV5-1 and TRBJ2-2; D gene uncertain. Trimming removed 3 bases from V and 2 bases from J, with 8 bases in between. Germline loops: CDR1 SGHRS, CDR2 YFSETQ. The CDR3 covers 14 residues.

Points on this clone: A read error may produce the germline difference seen at one junction end. The CDR3: CASSLWTLGQVDF. The DNA of the CDR3 is TGTGCCAGCAGCCTATGGACGCTGGGACAAGTAGACTTC. The chain carries TRBV5-4 and TRBJ2-5, with D perhaps matching TRBD1 (6 bases). This CDR3 spans 13 amino acids. CDR1 and CDR2 (germline): SGHNT, YYREEE (reference sequence).

This clone came up a few times. Sequence at one end of the junction differs from germline and may be a read error. The J gene is TRBJ2-2, the V gene TRBV5-1; D assignment may be TRBD1 or TRBD2 (6 bases each). CDR1 is SGHRS and CDR2 is YFSETQ in the germline V gene. CDR3 length equals 15 residues. Here the CDR3 DNA reads TGTGCCAGCAGCCCTGACGGGGGCTGGGCCGGGGAGCTGTTTTTT. Translating gives CASSPDGGWAGELFF.

The chain has TRBV6-5 and TRBJ2-7, with 10 bases fitting TRBD2. The J segment lost 7 bases and the V segment lost 9 bases, leaving 12 bases of the junction unmatched. The CDR3 has 14 residues. Germline V gives CDR1 MNHEY, CDR2 SVGAGI. This CDR3 reads CASKVLAGAGEQYF. The CDR3 bases are TGTGCCAGTAAGGTCCTAGCGGGGGCGGGGGAGCAGTACTTC.

The chain is built from TRBV10-3 and TRBJ2-7, with a tentative D call TRBD2 (5 bases). This CDR3 has 13 amino acids. Germline CDR1 reads ENHRY; CDR2 reads SYGVKD. The V and J ends lost 3 bases and 2 bases respectively, with 8 bases between them. The CDR3 DNA follows: TGTGCCATCAGTGAACCGGGAACCTACGAGCAGTACTTC. It encodes CAISEPGTYEQYF.

This clone was counted many times. The chain combines TRBV7-3 with TRBJ2-3, with 16 bases aligning to TRBD2. The CDR3 is made up of 18 amino acids. The ends lost 7 bases at V and 4 bases at J; junction bases unmatched: 11. Germline V CDR1 and CDR2: SGHTA, FQGTGA. The CDR3 loop is CASTRMGLAGGPPDTQYF. CDR3 coding DNA: TGTGCCAGCACCCGAATGGGACTAGCGGGGGGGCCCCCAGATACGCAGTATTTT.

The rearrangement joins TRBV5-1 to TRBJ2-2; 8 bases are a match to TRBD1. In germline, CDR1 is SGHRS, CDR2 YFSETQ. The CDR3 totals 14 residues. V lost 5 bases and J lost 1; bases outside the gene matches: 1. The CDR3 protein is CASRQGGNTGELFF. The CDR3 DNA reads as TGCGCCAGCAGACAGGGGGGGAACACCGGGGAGCTGTTTTTT.

The chain uses TRBV2 and TRBJ1-5; D is unclear. V was cut by 4 bases and J by 1 base, with 8 bases left in between. From germline, CDR1 is SNHLY and CDR2 FYNNEI. CDR3 length equals 14 residues. CDR3 bases: TGTGCCAGCAGTGGACGAATGAGCAATCAGCCCCAGCATTTT. It translates to CASSGRMSNQPQHF.

The chain combines TRBV7-2 with TRBJ1-3; tentatively, D is TRBD1 (5 bases). The germline V gene has CDR1 SGHTA and CDR2 FQGNSA. V lost 1 base, J lost 4 bases, and 17 bases lay in between. This CDR3 is 17 amino acids long. CDR3 nucleotide sequence: TGTGCCAGCAGCTTAGGTACGGGACCGGTACTCGGAAACACCATATATTTT. Its protein product is CASSLGTGPVLGNTIYF.

As concerns this clone: Relative to the germline gene, one junction end is altered; a read error may explain this. The V and J genes are TRBV5-1 and TRBJ2-1; 10 bases agree with TRBD2. From germline, CDR1 is SGHRS and CDR2 YFSETQ. This CDR3 is 17 amino acids long. CDR3 nucleotides: TGTGCCAGCAGCTTGGCCGCGTCTAGCGGGAGCCAGGGTGAGCAGTTCTTC. It is translated as CASSLAASSGSQGEQFF.

The J gene is TRBJ2-1, the V gene TRBV7-9; 9 bases fit TRBD1. The CDR3 loop spans 14 amino acids. Germline V gene data show CDR1 as SEHNR and CDR2 as FQNEAQ (reference sequence). The J segment lost 7 bases and the V segment lost 5 bases, leaving 6 bases of the junction unmatched. The CDR3 is CASSPNRGQNEQFF. The CDR3 DNA is TGTGCCAGCAGCCCCAACAGGGGGCAAAATGAGCAGTTCTTC.

The chain carries TRBV20-1 and TRBJ2-3; 9 nucleotides align to TRBD2. The V gene end was trimmed by 3 bases and the J gene end by 6 bases; junction bases not matched to a gene: 13. The CDR3 length is 16 residues. Germline assignment: CDR1 DFQATT and CDR2 SNEGSKA (reference sequence). The CDR3, as DNA: TGCAGTGCTAGTAACGCGGGACTAGCCAAGGCGGATACGCAGTATTTT. Translated, it gives CSASNAGLAKADTQYF.

The chain recombines TRBV4-1 with TRBJ2-1, with no clear D. From germline, CDR1 is MGHRA and CDR2 YSYEKL. The CDR3 length is 13 residues. V was cut by 1 base and J by 10 bases, with 11 bases left in between. CDR3 protein: CASSQGGGWEQFF. The CDR3 DNA sequence: TGCGCCAGCAGCCAAGGTGGCGGCTGGGAGCAGTTCTTC.

The genes are TRBV18 and TRBJ1-2; TRBD1 agrees at 9 bases. CDR1 is KGHSH and CDR2 is LQKENI in the germline V gene. The J segment lost 2 bases and the V segment lost 5 bases, leaving 9 bases of the junction unmatched. There are 16 residues in the CDR3. The CDR3 sequence: CASSANQGQGNYGYTF. For the CDR3, the DNA is TGTGCCAGCTCAGCGAACCAGGGACAGGGAAACTATGGCTACACCTTC.